This passage covers 11 T cell receptor beta chains from one sample sequenced in a study of shared clonotypes between healthy human individuals. Profiled with immunoSEQ multiplex PCR; TCRdb holds only in-frame clones, not every one. The sample lists hundreds of thousands of clones, around 96% occurring once. The sample taken for sequencing was naive CD4+ T cells sorted from blood. The sample's subset: CD45RA+ positively selected. These receptor sequences come from a woman aged 25 to 39 in good health.

The V gene is TRBV5-1, the J gene TRBJ1-2; D gene unclear. The CDR3 is 14 amino acids. V lost 4 bases and J 6 bases, leaving 16 bases between the germline ends. Germline lookup yields CDR1 SGHRS and CDR2 YFSETQ. The CDR3 loop is CASSPALGLHGYTF. In nucleotides, the CDR3 is TGCGCCAGCAGCCCGGCTTTGGGGTTGCATGGCTACACCTTC.

The chain recombines TRBV6-1 with TRBJ2-6; no clear D. The CDR3 is 15 amino acids. Trimming took off 8 bases at V and 2 bases at J, with 13 bases between the two ends. Germline-derived CDR1 and CDR2 are MNHNS and SASEGT. Written as DNA, the CDR3 is TGTGCCAGCGAAGGTGGTTCAGCTGGGGCCAACGTCCTGACTTTC. This encodes CASEGGSAGANVLTF.

Concerning this clone: The sample has other DNA sequences that encode this CDR3 too. The chain has TRBV18 and TRBJ2-5; D ambiguous. V dropped 1 base and J dropped 2 bases, with 2 bases sitting between them. The CDR3 is made up of 12 amino acids. Germline-derived CDR1 and CDR2 are KGHSH and LQKENI. The CDR3 DNA reads TGTGCCAGCTCACCACTACAAGAGACCCAGTACTTC. Translating gives CASSPLQETQYF.

This clone was recorded once. CDR3 nucleotides: TGCAGCGTTGTTAGAGGAGGGGAGGCCAAAAACATTCAGTACTTC. Encoded protein: CSVVRGGEAKNIQYF. The chain joins TRBV29-1 to TRBJ2-4; D possibly corresponds to TRBD2 (6 bases). Germline loops: CDR1 SQVTM, CDR2 ANQGSEA. Deletions cut 4 bases from V and 1 base from J, with 14 bases between. This CDR3 is 15 amino acids long.

This rearrangement joins TRBV27 to TRBJ1-5, with D possibly being TRBD1 (5 bases). Germline V gene lookup returns CDR1 MNHEY and CDR2 SMNVEV (reference sequence). V was clipped by 5 bases and J by 0 bases, with 17 bases between them. The CDR3 is 17 residues long. CDR3 coding DNA: TGTGCCAGCAGTCCAGGGCCCGGTCCCTATAGCAATCAGCCCCAGCATTTT. Its protein is CASSPGPGPYSNQPQHF.

The chain couples TRBV19 to TRBJ2-2; D is unclear. Germline CDR1 reads LNHDA; CDR2 reads SQIVND (reference sequence). Deletions cut 8 bases from V and 0 bases from J, with 19 bases between. This CDR3 spans 17 amino acids. The CDR3 protein is CASVSAGRFANTGELFF. DNA for the CDR3: TGTGCCAGTGTCTCCGCTGGACGGTTCGCGAACACCGGGGAGCTGTTTTTT.

This sequence joins TRBV4-1 and TRBJ2-7; 11 positions match TRBD2. Germline V gives CDR1 MGHRA, CDR2 YSYEKL. This CDR3 spans 16 amino acids. With 6 bases clipped from V and 1 base from J, the junction kept 8 bases outside the gene matches. The DNA for the CDR3 is TGCGCCAGCAGTAGGACTAGCGGGTTTAGGTCCTACGAGCAGTACTTC. It codes for CASSRTSGFRSYEQYF.

This chain uses TRBV6-5 with TRBJ2-7; 7 bases agree with TRBD1. Germline CDR1 MNHEY, CDR2 SVGAGI. The CDR3 spans 14 residues. V dropped 6 bases and J dropped 9; count of bases not matched to a gene: 14. CDR3 DNA sequence: TGTGCCAGCAGCCGGGACAGAAGCTTTGGGGGGCAGTACTTC. It translates to CASSRDRSFGGQYF.

Only one count was recorded for this clone. This rearrangement joins TRBV2 to TRBJ2-2; TRBD2 matches 9 bases. J gave up 4 bases and V 4 bases, and 13 bases lay outside the gene matches. The germline CDR1 and CDR2 sequences are SNHLY and FYNNEI. The CDR3 totals 18 residues. The CDR3 loop reads CASSGYRSGRPGTGELFF. DNA of the CDR3: TGTGCCAGCAGTGGGTACCGGAGCGGGAGGCCGGGCACCGGGGAGCTGTTTTTT.

The chain carries TRBV5-4 and TRBJ1-3; TRBD1 matches 7 bases. J gave up 0 bases and V 3 bases, and 3 bases lay outside the gene matches. CDR3 length: 15 residues. Germline CDR1 reads SGHNT; CDR2 reads YYREEE (reference sequence). As DNA, the CDR3 is TGTGCCAGCAGCTCAGGGGGATCCTCTGGAAACACCATATATTTT. It translates to CASSSGGSSGNTIYF.

The gene calls are TRBV5-1 and TRBJ2-2; 9 bases match TRBD2. The germline CDR1 and CDR2 sequences are SGHRS and YFSETQ. Unmatched junction bases numbered 4, after V lost 4 bases and J lost 3 bases. The CDR3 runs 15 residues. The CDR3: CASSLRTSDTGELFF. The CDR3 DNA reads TGCGCCAGCAGCCTCCGGACTAGCGACACCGGGGAGCTGTTTTTT. The full variable domain, its missing parts supplied by reference TRBV5-1 and TRBJ2-2, is KAGVTQTPRYLIKTRGQQVTLSCSPISGHRSVSWYQQTPGQGLQFLFEYFSETQRNKGNFPGRFSGRQFSNSRSEMNVSTLELGDSALYLCASSLRTSDTGELFFGEGSRLTVL.